This TCR beta chain stems from a study of OX40 agonist ivuxolimab in advanced cancers. About the study as a whole: Ivuxolimab was a fully human IgG2 agonistic monoclonal antibody targeting the costimulatory receptor OX40 (CD134). Intravenous ivuxolimab was administered to patients every 2 weeks at six dose levels: 0.01, 0.1, 0.3, 1.5, 3 and 10 mg/kg. Among the roughly 52 dose-escalation patients, 19 had hepatocellular carcinoma, about 15 melanoma, 9 renal cell carcinoma and 9 head and neck cancer. A male proportion of 75% to 85% and a mean age of approximately 60 years, ranging from about 23 to 90, were recorded for the dose-escalation cohort. Patients were allowed to have had prior anti-PD-1, anti-PD-L1 or anti-CTLA-4 therapy, and 40% of the dose-escalation patients had previously received checkpoint inhibitors. Three dose-escalation patients achieved partial responses, one with hepatocellular carcinoma and two with cutaneous melanoma. The point of sequencing TCRbeta in the periphery was to test whether ivuxolimab changed TCR sequence diversity and drove clonal T-cell expansion. The paper covers the monotherapy dose-escalation part of the phase I ivuxolimab trial, which included N ≈ 50 patients. The research as a whole found: Low levels of normalized T-cell clonal expansion were also seen in some nonresponding patients. In the 0.1-3.0 mg/kg groups, partial responders were among the patients with the lowest normalized peripheral clonal expansion, particularly in CD8+ T cells. Which antigens the clonally expanded peripheral T cells were specific for was not determined. At doses of 0.1 to 3.0 mg/kg, clonal expansion of both CD4+ and CD8+ T cells in blood was seen between baseline and week 6. After ivuxolimab, more expanded clones were found on average in CD8+ T cells than in CD4+ T cells.

Patients with a history of autoimmune disease or receiving systemic immunosuppression were excluded from the trial. Peripheral blood for TCR sequencing was drawn from every dose cohort at baseline, at cycle 4 day 1 and at cycle 7 day 1. The samples were drawn from a first-in-human, open-label, multicenter phase I dose-escalation trial of ivuxolimab. Adults with locally advanced or metastatic head and neck squamous cell, hepatocellular, melanoma or renal cell carcinoma were enrolled in the trial. Before TCR sequencing, CD4+ T cells and CD8+ T cells from peripheral blood were sorted into separate populations. This clone appeared a few times. Its specific antigen is unknown. No base-level quality is on record; no much larger clone is a single base apart. Including cysteine and phenylalanine, the CDR3 has 15 amino acids. The only DNA kept is the CDR3, 45 bases in frame from the first base. V and J are truncated by 5 bases and 1 base respectively, leaving an intervening sequence of 14 bases. The CDR1 and CDR2 encoded by the germline V gene are MDHEN and SYDVKM.

Genomic DNA was isolated from the sorted cells so that the TCRbeta CDR3 region could be sequenced. The immunoSEQ Assay was used to sequence the TCRbeta CDR3 regions. The immuneACCESS repertoire file appears here via TCRdb, limited to in-frame rearrangements. These files lack a portion of the clones; in checked studies, under half of the deficit traces to unresolved V genes, and the cause of the others is not known. The sample yields about 45,000 clones; approximately 91% were counted once. Of the sample, about 30% is held by the ten largest clones. The sample consisted of CD4+ or CD8+ T cells sorted from blood, taken in a trial of the OX40 agonist ivuxolimab. The sequence came from an adult with an advanced solid tumor such as melanoma, head and neck, liver or kidney cancer. The chain is encoded by TRBV28 joined to TRBJ1-1; perhaps TRBD1 is the D gene, with 6 bases matching. The DNA sequence reads TGTGCCAGCAGTCCCAGGGGATTGGGGAACACTGAAGCTTTCTTT. It translates as CASSPRGLGNTEAFF. Reference TRBV28 and TRBJ1-1 genes cover what lies past the CDR3, so the full variable domain is DVKVTQSSRYLVKRTGEKVFLECVQDMDHENMFWYRQDPGLGLRLIYFSYDVKMKEKGDIPEGYSVSREKKERFSLILESASTNQTSMYLCASSPRGLGNTEAFFGQGTRLTVV.